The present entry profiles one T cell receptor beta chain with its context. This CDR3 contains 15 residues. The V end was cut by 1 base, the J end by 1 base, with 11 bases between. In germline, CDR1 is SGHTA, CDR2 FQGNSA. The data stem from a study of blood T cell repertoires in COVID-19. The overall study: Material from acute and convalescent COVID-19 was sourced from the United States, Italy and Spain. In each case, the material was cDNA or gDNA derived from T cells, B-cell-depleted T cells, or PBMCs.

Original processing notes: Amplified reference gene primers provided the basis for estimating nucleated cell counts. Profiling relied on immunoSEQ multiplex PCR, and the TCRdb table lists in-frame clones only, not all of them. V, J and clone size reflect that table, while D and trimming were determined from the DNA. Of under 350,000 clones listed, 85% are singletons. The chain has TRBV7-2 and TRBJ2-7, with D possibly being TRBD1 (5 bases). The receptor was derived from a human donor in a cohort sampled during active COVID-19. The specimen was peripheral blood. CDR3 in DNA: TGTGCCAGCAGCTTAGGGCAGGGAAGGTCCTACGAGCAGTACTTC. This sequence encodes CASSLGQGRSYEQYF.